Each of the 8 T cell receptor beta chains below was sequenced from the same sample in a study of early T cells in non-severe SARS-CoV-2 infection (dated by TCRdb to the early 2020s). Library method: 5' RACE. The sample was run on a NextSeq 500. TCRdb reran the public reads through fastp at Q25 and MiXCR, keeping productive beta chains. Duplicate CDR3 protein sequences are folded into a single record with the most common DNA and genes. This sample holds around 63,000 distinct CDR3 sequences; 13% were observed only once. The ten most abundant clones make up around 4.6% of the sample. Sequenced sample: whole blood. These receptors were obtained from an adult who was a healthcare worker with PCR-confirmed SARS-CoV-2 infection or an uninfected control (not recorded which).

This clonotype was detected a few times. The CDR3 DNA is TGCAGCGTTGAAGGACCTACAGGGACCTACGAGCAGTACTTC. Its translation is CSVEGPTGTYEQYF. V and J are TRBV29-1 and TRBJ2-7; D might be TRBD1 (6 bases). Trimming stripped 1 base from V and 2 bases from J, with 12 bases between. The CDR3 has 14 residues. Germline V gene lookup returns CDR1 SQVTM and CDR2 ANQGSEA.

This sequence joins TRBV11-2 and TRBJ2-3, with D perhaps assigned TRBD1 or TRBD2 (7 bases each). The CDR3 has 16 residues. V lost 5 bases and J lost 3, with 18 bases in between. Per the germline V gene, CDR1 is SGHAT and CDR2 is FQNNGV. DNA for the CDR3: TGTGCCAGCAGCCCGCCAGGGGGGGGCAGGACAGATACGCAGTATTTT. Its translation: CASSPPGGGRTDTQYF.

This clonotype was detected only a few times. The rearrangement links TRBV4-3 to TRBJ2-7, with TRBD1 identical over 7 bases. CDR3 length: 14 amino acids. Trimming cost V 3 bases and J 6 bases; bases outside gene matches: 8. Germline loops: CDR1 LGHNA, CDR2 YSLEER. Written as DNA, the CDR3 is TGCGCCAGCAGCCACGGGACAGCCAAGTCCGAGCAGTACTTC. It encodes CASSHGTAKSEQYF.

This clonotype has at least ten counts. This CDR3 reads CATASGTGITDTQYF. DNA for the CDR3: TGTGCCACCGCCTCCGGGACAGGGATCACAGATACGCAGTATTTT. The V gene is TRBV24-1, the J gene TRBJ2-3; 9 bases fit TRBD1. The J segment lost 2 bases and the V segment lost 9 bases, leaving 8 bases of the junction unmatched. The CDR3 runs 15 residues. CDR1 is KGHDR, CDR2 SFDVKD, per germline.

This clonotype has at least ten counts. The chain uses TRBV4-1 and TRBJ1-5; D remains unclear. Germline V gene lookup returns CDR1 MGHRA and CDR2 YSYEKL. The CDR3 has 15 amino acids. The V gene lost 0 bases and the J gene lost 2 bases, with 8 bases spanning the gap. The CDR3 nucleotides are TGCGCCAGCAGCCAAGATGGGAGGGGCAATCAGCCCCAGCATTTT. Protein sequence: CASSQDGRGNQPQHF.

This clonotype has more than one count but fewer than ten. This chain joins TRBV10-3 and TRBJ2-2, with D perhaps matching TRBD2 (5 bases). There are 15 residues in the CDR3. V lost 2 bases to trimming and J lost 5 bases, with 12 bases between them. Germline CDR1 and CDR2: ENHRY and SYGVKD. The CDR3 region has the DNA TGTGCCATCAGTGAGGTCGGGGTACGAACCGGGGAGCTGTTTTTT. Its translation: CAISEVGVRTGELFF.

This CDR3 is CASSQDALRWETQYF. CDR3 in DNA: TGCGCCAGCAGCCAAGATGCTCTAAGGTGGGAGACCCAGTACTTC. V usage is TRBV4-1 and J usage is TRBJ2-5, with no clear D. The CDR3 spans 15 residues. Germline V lookup: CDR1 MGHRA, CDR2 YSYEKL. Trimming cost V 0 bases and J 5 bases, with 13 bases left between them.

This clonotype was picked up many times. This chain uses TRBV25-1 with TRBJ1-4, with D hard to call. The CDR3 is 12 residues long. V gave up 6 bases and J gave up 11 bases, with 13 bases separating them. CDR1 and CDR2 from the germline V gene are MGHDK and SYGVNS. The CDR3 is CASSTDDTKLFF. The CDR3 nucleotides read TGTGCCAGCAGCACGGACGATACCAAACTGTTTTTT.